This T cell receptor beta chain was sequenced for a study of cytomegalovirus exposure and HLA in healthy donors. The germline CDR1 and CDR2 sequences are GTSNPN and SVGIG (reference sequence). V was cut by 2 bases and J by 11 bases, with 9 bases left in between. The CDR3 consists of 10 residues. This PCR relied on a set of 60 Vbeta primers and 13 Jbeta primers. This table comes from immunoSEQ multiplex PCR, and its TCRdb copy is limited to in-frame clones, with some not included. The sample has more than 95,000 clones, 50% to 80% seen once; the top ten hold roughly 3%. Sequencing was carried out using PBMCs. This clonotype originated in a man in his sixties in good health and CMV-seronegative. The chain links TRBV30 to TRBJ1-1; D unclear. The CDR3 coding sequence is TGTGCCTGGAGTTCTGATCAGGCTTTCTTT. It is translated as CAWSSDQAFF.